The T cell receptor (beta chain) under discussion was sequenced for a study of OX40 agonist ivuxolimab in advanced cancers. Regarding the study as a whole: Not determined was the antigen specificity of the expanded peripheral T cells.

Method: immunoSEQ multiplex PCR; TCRdb's copy keeps in-frame clones and lacks some. The data show about 45,000 clones, with about 80% seen just once and less than 11% held by the top ten. Patients with a history of autoimmune disease or on systemic immunosuppression were excluded. Baseline, cycle 4 day 1, and cycle 7 day 1 were the blood sampling points. A note on this clone: Its antigen is still unknown.

The CDR3 sequence is 15 residues long. Germline V gene lookup returns CDR1 MNHEY and CDR2 SMNVEV (reference sequence). The V and J ends lost 3 bases and 6 bases respectively, with 15 bases between them. Source: CD4+ or CD8+ T cells sorted from blood, taken in a trial of the OX40 agonist ivuxolimab. This chain connects TRBV27 to TRBJ1-5; D not resolved. This TCR was recovered from an adult with an advanced solid tumor such as melanoma, head and neck, liver or kidney cancer. In DNA, the CDR3 is TGTGCCAGCAGTTTCCTCCAGGAAATAGGTCAGCCCCAGCATTTT. It specifies CASSFLQEIGQPQHF.